This is a list of T cell receptor beta chains from one sample in a study of blood T cell repertoires in COVID-19. This table comes from immunoSEQ multiplex PCR, and its TCRdb copy is limited to in-frame clones, with some not included. The sample contains about 440,000 clones, around 90% of which appear only once. Sequencing used PBMCs or T cells enriched from blood (not recorded which). The receptor source for this set is a woman aged 18-35 years with acute COVID-19. Each CDR3 is given with its conserved first and last residue. The D gene is left open where the match is weak. The size of a clone is reported for some rows only, either as once, few or many, or as a class for expanded clones.

>-|TRBD2|TRBV7-9|TRBJ2-5
TGTGCCAGCAGCCCTAGCGGTTACCAAGAGACCCAGTACTTC
CASSPSGYQETQYF
>few|TRBD1|TRBV19|TRBJ1-5
TGTGCCAGTAGTAGACTACAGGGGAATCAGCCCCAGCATTTT
CASSRLQGNQPQHF
>few|-|TRBV19|TRBJ2-2
TGTGCCAGTAGTATAAGTTACAGTTTTCCCGGGGAGCTGTTTTTT
CASSISYSFPGELFF
>-|TRBD2|TRBV11-2|TRBJ2-1
TGTGCCAGCAGCAAAGCCGGGACTAGCGGGGCCCTCTCCTACAATGAGCAGTTCTTC
CASSKAGTSGALSYNEQFF
>-|TRBD1|TRBV5-1|TRBJ1-1
TGCGCCAGCAGCTTTGGGACAGGGGGCACTGAAGCTTTCTTT
CASSFGTGGTEAFF
>-|-|TRBV3-1/TRBV3-2|TRBJ2-1
TGTGCCAGCAGCTATCGTAGCAATGAGCAGTTCTTC
CASSYRSNEQFF
>-|-|TRBV9|TRBJ2-7
TGTGCCAGCAGCGTAGGGGAGAGTTCCGAGCAGTACTTC
CASSVGESSEQYF
>-|-|TRBV28|TRBJ2-1
TGTGCCAGCAACGGGAGAGGGAGGTTTAATGAGCAGTTCTTC
CASNGRGRFNEQFF
>-|TRBD1|TRBV3-1/TRBV3-2|TRBJ1-1
TGTGCCAGCAGCCCGGGACAGGGTAGTAGGAACACTGAAGCTTTCTTT
CASSPGQGSRNTEAFF
>-|TRBD1|TRBV28|TRBJ1-2
TGTGCCAGCAGTCAACAGGGGGGGATCTATGGCTACACCTTC
CASSQQGGIYGYTF
>-|-|TRBV5-4|TRBJ1-1
TGTGCCAGCAGCGAACAGGGGAACACTGAAGCTTTCTTT
CASSEQGNTEAFF
>once|-|TRBV3-1/TRBV3-2|TRBJ1-4
TGTGCCAGCAGCCAGGGACTTCATCGGATTGAAAAACTGTTTTTT
CASSQGLHRIEKLFF
>-|-|TRBV10-2|TRBJ2-3
TGCGCCAGCAGTGACAGGGGTCGGACAGATACGCAGTATTTT
CASSDRGRTDTQYF
>-|TRBD2|TRBV3-1/TRBV3-2|TRBJ2-1
TGTGCCAGCAGCCAAGTCGGATTTGGGCTAGCGGGAGGGGGTTCAACCTACAATGAGCAGTTCTTC
CASSQVGFGLAGGGSTYNEQFF
>-|-|TRBV18|TRBJ2-3
TGTGCCAGCTCACCACCGCAGGCGGGAAACACAGATACGCAGTATTTT
CASSPPQAGNTDTQYF
>once|-|TRBV4-3|TRBJ2-6
TGCGCCAGCAGCCCCCAGGGGCTAGGGGCCGGGGCCAACGTCCTGACTTTC
CASSPQGLGAGANVLTF
>-|TRBD2|TRBV28|TRBJ2-7
TGTGCCGTCAGCCCCGCGGGGGGGCAGGAAGAGCAGTACTTC
CAVSPAGGQEEQYF
>-|-|TRBV5-1|TRBJ2-5
TGCGCCAGCAGCTTAGGTACTAATCAAGAGACCCAGTACTTC
CASSLGTNQETQYF
>few|-|TRBV9|TRBJ2-1
TGTGCCAGCAGCGGATCCGGGACTCCTTCCTACAATGAGCAGTTCTTC
CASSGSGTPSYNEQFF
>-|-|TRBV19|TRBJ1-1
TGTGCCAGTAAGCTTTTTTTCTCGAAGTTCGGAGGTTCCACTGAAGCTTTCTTT
CASKLFFSKFGGSTEAFF
>-|-|TRBV19|TRBJ1-5
TGTGCCAGTACTACAGGGCTGAGCAATCAGCCCCAGCATTTT
CASTTGLSNQPQHF
>-|-|TRBV28|TRBJ2-7
TGTGCCAGCACTAGCGAGCCCTACGAGCAGTACTTC
CASTSEPYEQYF
>-|-|TRBV25-1|TRBJ1-1
TGTGCCAGCAGTGAACGCGCAGGGTTGAACACTGAAGCTTTCTTT
CASSERAGLNTEAFF
>once|-|TRBV24-1|TRBJ2-5
TGTGCCACCAGTGATTCACAGGGTGTGGAGACCCAGTACTTC
CATSDSQGVETQYF
>-|-|TRBV9|TRBJ1-6
TGTGCCAGCAGCGCTAGCTCCTATAATTCACCCCTCCACTTT
CASSASSYNSPLHF
>-|TRBD2|TRBV3-1/TRBV3-2|TRBJ2-2
TGTGCCAGCAGCCAAGCTGGCGGGGGGGCCTCCGGGGAGCTGTTTTTT
CASSQAGGGASGELFF
>-|TRBD1|TRBV19|TRBJ2-5
TGTGCCAGTAGTTCCCGTGGCAGGGGGAACCAAGAGACCCAGTACTTC
CASSSRGRGNQETQYF
>few|-|TRBV30|TRBJ1-2
TGTGCCTGGAGTGTAAACAGGAACTATGGCTACACCTTC
CAWSVNRNYGYTF
>once|-|TRBV6-1|TRBJ1-2
TGTGCCAGCAGTGAATACAGGGCCAGCTATGGCTACACCTTC
CASSEYRASYGYTF
>-|TRBD2|TRBV5-4|TRBJ2-3
TGTGCCAGCAGCCCTGGGACTAGCCCAACAGATACGCAGTATTTT
CASSPGTSPTDTQYF
>few|TRBD1|TRBV10-3|TRBJ1-1
TGTGCCAGCACCGGGACAGGGGCTCTCATGAACACTGAAGCTTTCTTT
CASTGTGALMNTEAFF
>-|TRBD1|TRBV19|TRBJ1-1
TGTGCCAGTAGTGGACAGGGATCGGACACTGAAGCTTTCTTT
CASSGQGSDTEAFF
>-|-|TRBV11-2|TRBJ2-1
TGTGCCAGCAGCTTACGGGGGAGCGAGAACAATGAGCAGTTCTTC
CASSLRGSENNEQFF
>-|-|TRBV7-8|TRBJ1-2
TGTGCCAGCAGCTTACCCTTCAGGGGTGGCTACACCTTC
CASSLPFRGGYTF
>-|-|TRBV7-2|TRBJ2-5
TGTGCCACCAAACTCCGGGGGGCATTAGAGACCCAGTACTTC
CATKLRGALETQYF
>-|-|TRBV7-9|TRBJ2-3
TGTGCCAGCAGCTTAGGGGCGCCTAAAACGGATACGCAGTATTTT
CASSLGAPKTDTQYF
>-|-|TRBV5-1|TRBJ1-4
TGCGCCAGCAGCTGGTCCCTACAGGGTAACGAAAAACTGTTTTTT
CASSWSLQGNEKLFF
>-|-|TRBV7-9|TRBJ2-1
TGTGCCAGCAGCCCACCCACTATTGAGCAGTTCTTC
CASSPPTIEQFF
>-|-|TRBV12-3/TRBV12-4|TRBJ1-1
TGTGCCAGCAGTTTGGGGGGATTAGGTGAAGCTTTCTTT
CASSLGGLGEAFF
>-|TRBD2|TRBV3-1/TRBV3-2|TRBJ2-5
TGTGCCAGCAGCCGGACTAGCGGGCAAGAGACCCAGTACTTC
CASSRTSGQETQYF
>-|-|TRBV7-9|TRBJ2-2
TGTGCCAGCAGCTTAAATAACGGGAACACCGGGGAGCTGTTTTTT
CASSLNNGNTGELFF
>few|-|TRBV2|TRBJ1-2
TGTGCCAGGGGAGACAGGTCCCGGTCCGGTGGCTACACCTTC
CARGDRSRSGGYTF
>-|-|TRBV3-1/TRBV3-2|TRBJ2-5
TGTGCCAGCAGTCAGGGTCGCCAAGAGACCCAGTACTTC
CASSQGRQETQYF
>-|-|TRBV3-1/TRBV3-2|TRBJ2-2
TGTGCCAGCAGCCAAGAAGATACAGGAAGCACCGGGGAGCTGTTTTTT
CASSQEDTGSTGELFF
>-|-|TRBV5-1|TRBJ2-5
TGCGCCAGCAGCTTGGTCGCGGACCAAGAGACCCAGTACTTC
CASSLVADQETQYF
>-|TRBD2|TRBV12-3/TRBV12-4|TRBJ2-5
TGTGCCAGCAGTTACCCGGGGGGTTTTCAGTACTTC
CASSYPGGFQYF
>-|TRBD1|TRBV9|TRBJ1-5
TGTGCCAGCAGCGTGGGACAGAAGCATCAGCCCCAGCATTTT
CASSVGQKHQPQHF
>-|TRBD2|TRBV25-1|TRBJ2-5
TGTGCCAGCAGTGAGGCTCCAGGGAGGGGAGAGACCCAGTACTTC
CASSEAPGRGETQYF
>once|TRBD2|TRBV9|TRBJ2-2
TGTGCCAGCAGCGTAACCGGGACTAGCCCCCCCGGGGAGCTGTTTTTT
CASSVTGTSPPGELFF
>-|-|TRBV24-1|TRBJ1-1
TGTGCCACCAGTGATTTTGGAGATGAAGCTTTCTTT
CATSDFGDEAFF
>-|TRBD1|TRBV9|TRBJ1-6
TGTGCCAGCAGTACCGGGACAGGGGGAATTTCCTATAATTCACCCCTCCACTTT
CASSTGTGGISYNSPLHF
>-|-|TRBV5-4|TRBJ2-7
TGTGCCAGCAGCTTGTTCGCAGAGGGCTCCTACGAGCAGTACTTC
CASSLFAEGSYEQYF
>-|TRBD1|TRBV4-3|TRBJ2-7
TGCGCCAGCAGCCTCCTTCGGGACAGGGAAGACGAGCAGTACTTC
CASSLLRDREDEQYF
>-|-|TRBV5-5|TRBJ2-1
TGTGCCAGCAGCTTGGATGACTGGGACTCCAATGAGCAGTTCTTC
CASSLDDWDSNEQFF
>few|-|TRBV12-5|TRBJ1-2
TGTGCTAGTGGTTTGGGGACAGAGTATATTAACTATGGCTACACCTTC
CASGLGTEYINYGYTF
>-|-|TRBV5-1|TRBJ1-5
TGCGCCAGCAGCTTGGATCGGGATCAGCCCCAGCATTTT
CASSLDRDQPQHF
>-|TRBD1|TRBV3-1/TRBV3-2|TRBJ1-6
TGTGCCAGCAGCCATCAACCGGGACAGGGACATTCACCCCTCCACTTT
CASSHQPGQGHSPLHF
>-|TRBD1|TRBV6-5|TRBJ1-2
TGTGCCAGCAGTCCCCATAACGTACAGGGGAGCGGCTACACCTTC
CASSPHNVQGSGYTF
>-|TRBD2|TRBV11-2|TRBJ2-5
TGTGCCAGCAGCAGGGAGGCGGGGGGTAAAGAGACCCAGTACTTC
CASSREAGGKETQYF